This paragraph covers one TCR beta chain sequence. The sample comes from a study of blood T cell repertoires in COVID-19. Study details: Spain, Italy and the United States supplied samples that represented acute and convalescent COVID-19.

Recruited during active infection, patients (from Seattle) were subsequently followed longitudinally. The germline gives CDR1 SGHRS, CDR2 YFSETQ. The CDR3 extends over 15 amino acids. J gave up 1 base and V 3 bases, and 3 bases lay outside the gene matches. Original analysis: From reference gene primer amplification, estimates of nucleated cell counts were derived. Assay: immunoSEQ multiplex PCR; the TCRdb copy retains only in-frame clones and omits some. That table furnishes V, J and clone size, whereas the DNA furnished D and trimming. Of approximately 250,000 clones in the sample, about 90% were seen once.

The V and J genes are TRBV5-1 and TRBJ2-3; 9 nucleotides align to TRBD1. Sample: peripheral blood. This receptor was identified in a woman between 70 and 85 years old with COVID-19, enrolled during active disease. The CDR3 coding sequence is TGCGCCAGCAGCTCCGGGACAGGGCGCACAGATACGCAGTATTTT. Translated: CASSSGTGRTDTQYF.